The clone carrying this T cell receptor (beta chain) has ten or more counts. Amplification of TCR beta CDR3 regions used RNA as the template. Initially, a first-round RT-PCR of the TCR CDR3 employed the HTBI primer set. In TCRdb, the multiplex PCR reads were re-called with MiXCR into one record per CDR3 protein. The sample contains 200,000 to 300,000 distinct CDR3 sequences, around 15% of which appear only once. Uncontrolled infection, other autoimmune disease, pregnancy or lactation barred patients from enrollment. Germline-derived CDR1 and CDR2 are MNHEY and SVGEGT. This CDR3 has 15 residues. The ends lost 4 bases at V and 1 base at J; junction bases unmatched: 6. This sample is part of a study of T cells in Graves' hyperthyroidism and ophthalmopathy.

This TCR derives from a young woman with Graves' ophthalmopathy. Sequences were obtained from blood. The chain employs TRBV6-2 or TRBV6-3 and TRBJ2-7, with 8 positions matching TRBD1. CDR3 residues: CASSSPGQVSYEQYF. CDR3 sequence (DNA): TGTGCCAGCAGTTCACCGGGACAGGTGTCCTACGAGCAGTACTTC.